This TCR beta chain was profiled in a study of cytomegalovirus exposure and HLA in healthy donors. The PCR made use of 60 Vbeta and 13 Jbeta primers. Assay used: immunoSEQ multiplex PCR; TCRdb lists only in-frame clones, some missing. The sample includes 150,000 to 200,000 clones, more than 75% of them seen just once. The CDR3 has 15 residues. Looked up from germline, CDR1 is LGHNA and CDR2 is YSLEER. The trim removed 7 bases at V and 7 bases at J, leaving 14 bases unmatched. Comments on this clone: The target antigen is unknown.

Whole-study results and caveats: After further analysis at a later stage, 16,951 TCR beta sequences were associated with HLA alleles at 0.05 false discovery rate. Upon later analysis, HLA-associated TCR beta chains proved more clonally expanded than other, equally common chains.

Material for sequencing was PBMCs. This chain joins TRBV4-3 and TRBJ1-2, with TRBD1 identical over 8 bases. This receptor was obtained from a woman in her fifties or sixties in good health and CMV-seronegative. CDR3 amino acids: CASTWTGSGLFGYTF. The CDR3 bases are TGCGCCAGCACGTGGACAGGGTCTGGACTATTTGGCTACACCTTC.